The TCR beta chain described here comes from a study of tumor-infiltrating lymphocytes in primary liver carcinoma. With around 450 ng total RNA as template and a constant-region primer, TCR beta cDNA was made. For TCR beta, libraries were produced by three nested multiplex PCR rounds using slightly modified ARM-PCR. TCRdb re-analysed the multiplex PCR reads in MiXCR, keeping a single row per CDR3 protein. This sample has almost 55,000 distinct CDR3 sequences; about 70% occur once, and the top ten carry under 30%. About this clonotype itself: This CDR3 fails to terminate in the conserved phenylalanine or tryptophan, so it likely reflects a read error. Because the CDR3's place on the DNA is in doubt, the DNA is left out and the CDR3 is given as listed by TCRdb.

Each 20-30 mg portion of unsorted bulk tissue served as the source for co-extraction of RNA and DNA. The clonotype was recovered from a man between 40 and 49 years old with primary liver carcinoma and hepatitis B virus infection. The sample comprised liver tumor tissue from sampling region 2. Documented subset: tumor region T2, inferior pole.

The CDR3 reads CASSTRGVNEQFV. The chain links TRBV6-5 to TRBJ2-1; TRBD1, the D gene given by the table, was not confirmed from the DNA. The germline V gene has CDR1 MNHEY and CDR2 SVGAGI. The CDR3 numbers 13 amino acids, ends counted.